This is a list of T cell receptor beta chains from one sample in a study of OX40 agonist ivuxolimab in advanced cancers. Libraries were prepared by immunoSEQ multiplex PCR; TCRdb keeps only in-frame clonotypes and omits some of them. Of more than 80,000 clones in the sample, about 90% were seen once. The specimen comprised CD4+ or CD8+ T cells sorted from blood, sampled in a trial of the OX40 agonist ivuxolimab. The receptor set was obtained from an adult with an advanced solid tumor such as melanoma, head and neck, liver or kidney cancer. Each CDR3 is given without its conserved first and last residue. D genes are given only for firm matches. Size is omitted from some rows. Given values are once, few, many or a class for expanded clones.

d_call	clone_size	v_call	j_call	cdr3_length	cdr3_aa
TRBD1	.	TRBV6-1	TRBJ2-3	12	ASSVTGGIDTQY
TRBD1	.	TRBV7-6	TRBJ1-2	11	ASSLGQNHGYT
.	once	TRBV7-2	TRBJ2-5	14	ASSLVPGGRRETQY
.	.	TRBV28	TRBJ1-2	8	ATSDYGYT
.	.	TRBV7-3	TRBJ1-1	11	ASSPRQDSEAF
TRBD2	once	TRBV7-2	TRBJ2-1	15	ASSLGPGLAGPGGQF
.	.	TRBV5-1	TRBJ1-1	12	ASSFSGYTTEAF
.	.	TRBV29-1	TRBJ1-2	11	SVEDMGAKGYT
.	.	TRBV5-1	TRBJ2-3	11	ASSRERTDTQY
TRBD1	.	TRBV28	TRBJ1-4	14	ASSFHQGAANEKLF
.	.	TRBV11-2	TRBJ1-1	13	ASSLEARGTTEAF
TRBD2	.	TRBV7-2	TRBJ2-1	14	ASSYLSGTSYNEQF
TRBD2	.	TRBV5-1	TRBJ2-3	14	ASSLAISGVTDTQY
.	.	TRBV7-8	TRBJ1-1	12	ASSLVYTNTEAF
TRBD1	.	TRBV10-3	TRBJ2-7	13	AISEPGQPRAEQY
.	.	TRBV5-8	TRBJ2-3	13	ASSLRRESTDTQY
TRBD1	.	TRBV5-1	TRBJ2-1	14	ASSPGDSSSYNEQF
TRBD1	.	TRBV15	TRBJ1-4	11	ATAGQGWEKPF
.	once	TRBV10-3	TRBJ1-2	11	AISDIPNYGYT
TRBD1	.	TRBV10-1	TRBJ2-7	13	ASVVSDRGVHEQY
TRBD1	.	TRBV18	TRBJ2-7	15	ASSPRMPGQGPHEQY
.	.	TRBV18	TRBJ2-5	14	ASSPGVGPLIETQY
.	.	TRBV28	TRBJ1-3	12	ASSLFNSGNTIY
.	.	TRBV18	TRBJ1-5	13	ASSPVSENNQPQH
.	.	TRBV5-1	TRBJ2-3	12	ASSLEGGTDTQY
.	.	TRBV18	TRBJ1-4	13	ASSLDRTTNEKLF
.	.	TRBV10-2	TRBJ2-7	11	ASSGKGYYEQY
.	.	TRBV27	TRBJ2-7	11	ASLAPLAYEQY
.	.	TRBV7-9	TRBJ2-3	11	ASSPIEVNTQY
TRBD1	.	TRBV5-4	TRBJ2-7	14	ASSLGQGLFTYEQY
TRBD2	.	TRBV9	TRBJ2-7	16	ASSVSPSLASGSYEQY
TRBD2	.	TRBV9	TRBJ2-3	13	ASSVDPSGTDTQY
.	.	TRBV5-1	TRBJ1-2	12	ASSLAPVDYGYT
.	.	TRBV9	TRBJ2-7	13	ASSVSAFDSYEQY
TRBD1	.	TRBV5-1	TRBJ2-3	12	ASSLGQSTDTQY
.	.	TRBV29-1	TRBJ2-1	12	SAPRGAPDNEQF
.	.	TRBV5-1	TRBJ1-5	15	ASSLDPLGNSNQPQH
.	.	TRBV6-5	TRBJ2-2	9	ASSSNYELF
TRBD2	few	TRBV7-6	TRBJ2-2	17	ASSSTRLAGVLTGGELF
TRBD2	.	TRBV5-1	TRBJ2-7	13	ASSAGVGTGYEQY
TRBD1	.	TRBV30	TRBJ1-1	12	ACTGTGGWTEAF
TRBD1	.	TRBV18	TRBJ1-5	14	ASSPGTGGAFGTQH
.	.	TRBV6-4	TRBJ2-7	12	ASSGGPKGEEQY
TRBD2	.	TRBV4-1	TRBJ2-3	16	ASSQDTASGTSTDTQY
.	.	TRBV30	TRBJ2-1	10	AWSSGSNEQF
TRBD1	.	TRBV5-6	TRBJ1-5	13	ASSLQGAANQPQH
.	.	TRBV11-2	TRBJ2-1	15	ASSLDPTRPQLNEQF
.	.	TRBV7-9	TRBJ1-1	13	ASSRAGGTNTEAF
.	.	TRBV10-3	TRBJ1-2	15	AISESEIWEAAYGYT
TRBD1	.	TRBV2	TRBJ2-7	11	ASKGQGAGEQY
.	.	TRBV27	TRBJ1-4	12	ASRSYATNEKLF
TRBD1	few	TRBV30	TRBJ1-5	11	AWSGEGAQPQH
.	.	TRBV19	TRBJ1-5	12	ASSIGDNNQPQH
TRBD2	.	TRBV7-2	TRBJ2-4	17	ASSLRRLAENLAKNIQY
.	.	TRBV7-2	TRBJ1-2	14	ASSPNLMTGNYGYT
.	.	TRBV30	TRBJ2-7	9	AWGGLHEQY
.	.	TRBV30	TRBJ1-2	12	AWSGGIVGYGYT